This TCR beta chain stems from a study of cytomegalovirus exposure and HLA in healthy donors. Study-wide results and limits: In a later analysis, HLA-associated beta chains showed higher expansion and lower generation probabilities than comparable chains. Researchers reported in a later analysis that a missense DCLRE1C variant was tied to TCR beta V- and J-gene trimming.

Use of 60 Vbeta and 13 Jbeta primers characterized the PCR. Produced via immunoSEQ multiplex PCR; TCRdb's table is partial and in-frame only. Of around 180,000 clones detected, 70% to 80% appear once; the ten largest clones hold roughly 1.4%. Losses at the gene ends were 7 bases for V and 6 bases for J; bases not matched to a gene: 1. The CDR3 has 10 residues. The germline CDR1 and CDR2 sequences are GTSNPN and SVGIG (reference sequence). As regards this clone: As yet, its antigen is unknown.

The chain combines TRBV30 with TRBJ1-2; 8 bases align to TRBD1. The source material was PBMCs. The clonotype comes from a woman in her thirties in good health and CMV-seropositive. CDR3 bases: TGTGCCTACAGGGGGAATGGCTACACCTTC. Its protein is CAYRGNGYTF.